This T cell receptor (beta chain) was identified during a study of shared clonotypes between healthy human individuals. Study-wide context: Every donor yielded three CD4 naive, three CD4 memory, two CD8 naive and one CD8 memory plate.

The CDR3 has 14 residues. The V gene end was trimmed by 4 bases and the J gene end by 2 bases; junction bases not matched to a gene: 3. Germline V lookup: CDR1 SGHTS, CDR2 YDEGEE. The table came from immunoSEQ multiplex PCR; TCRdb's copy has only in-frame clones and leaves some out. The table has 2 million to 2.5 million clones, more than 85% seen once; the top ten hold 0.36%. This receptor was obtained from a man aged 18 to 29 in good health. Some clones in this sample may be carry-over from other donors' samples. V gene TRBV5-8 combines with J gene TRBJ2-3; 8 nucleotides match TRBD1. Sequencing was done on a sample of naive CD4+ T cells from PBMCs. Subset of the sample: CD45RA+ positively selected. The CDR3 protein is CASSMDRATDTQYF. CDR3 coding DNA: TGTGCCAGCAGCATGGACAGGGCCACAGATACGCAGTATTTT.